This T cell receptor (beta chain) appears in the sequencing data of a study of T cells expressing NK-cell markers. Study as a whole: Seven of the eight sequenced donors were HCMV-seropositive; one was seronegative.

TCRdb reprocessed the 5' RACE reads, keeping one entry per CDR3 protein, no DNA. The table for this sample gives 150,000 to 200,000 distinct CDR3 sequences. Germline V gene data show CDR1 as LGHDT and CDR2 as YNNKEL (reference sequence). The CDR3 is 14 residues long. This chain uses TRBV3-1 with TRBJ2-5; TCRdb reports TRBD2, a call that lacks DNA to check it against. Material for sequencing was blood T cells: a sorted CD56 or NKG2C T cell subset, CD4+ or CD8+ T cells, or bulk PBMC T cells (not recorded which). The receptor was isolated from a man between 18 and 69 years old in good health. CDR3 amino acids: CASSQEGWEETQYF.